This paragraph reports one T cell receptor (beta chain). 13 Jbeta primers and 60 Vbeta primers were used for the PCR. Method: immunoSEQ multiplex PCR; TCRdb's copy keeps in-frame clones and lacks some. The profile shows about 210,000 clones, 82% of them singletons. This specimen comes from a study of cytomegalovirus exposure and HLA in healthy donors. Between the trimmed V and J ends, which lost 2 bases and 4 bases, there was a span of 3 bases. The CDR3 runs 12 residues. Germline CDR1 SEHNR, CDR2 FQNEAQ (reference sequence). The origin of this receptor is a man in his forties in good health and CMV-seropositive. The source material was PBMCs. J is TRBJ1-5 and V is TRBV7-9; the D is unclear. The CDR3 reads CASSLSNQPQHF. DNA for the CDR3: TGTGCCAGCAGCTTATCGAATCAGCCCCAGCATTTT.